This T cell receptor beta chain was profiled in a study of blood T cells in healthy people across ages. Alongside a J-beta primer mix, a sample-barcoded 5' primer served in a second PCR lasting roughly 6 to 11 cycles. TCRdb passed the 5' RACE reads through MiXCR, listing each CDR3 protein once. The sample consists of 1,300,000 or so distinct CDR3 sequences, around 55% of them appearing once. Study conclusions and caveats: Greater diversity and more naive CD4+ cells were seen in long-lived donors than in aged donors.

This clonotype has more than one count but fewer than ten. Its antigen remains unidentified. The CDR3 sequence is 13 residues long. J was trimmed by 2 bases and V by 6 bases; bases with no gene match: 4. Per the germline V gene, CDR1 is SQVTM and CDR2 is ANQGSEA. The sequence was obtained from a man between 18 and 29 years old in good health. This chain joins TRBV29-1 and TRBJ2-7, with 10 bases matching TRBD1. The sequencing sample was made of blood. CDR3 bases: TGCAGCGTCCCCGGGACAGGGGCCTACGAGCAGTACTTC. Residues: CSVPGTGAYEQYF.